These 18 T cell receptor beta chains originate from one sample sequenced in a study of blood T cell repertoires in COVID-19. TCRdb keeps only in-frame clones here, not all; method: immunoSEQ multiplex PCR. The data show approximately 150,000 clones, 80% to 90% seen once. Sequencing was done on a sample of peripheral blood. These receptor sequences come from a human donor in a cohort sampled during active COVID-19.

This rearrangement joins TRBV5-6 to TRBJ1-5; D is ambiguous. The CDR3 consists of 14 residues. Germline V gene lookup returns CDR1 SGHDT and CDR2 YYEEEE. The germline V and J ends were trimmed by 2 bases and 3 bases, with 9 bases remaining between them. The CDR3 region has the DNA TGTGCCAGCAGCTTAGGCAGGCACAATCAGCCCCAGCATTTT. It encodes CASSLGRHNQPQHF.

The CDR3 nucleotides read TGTGCCAGCAGCTTGGGTTCGGGGGGGAACACTGAAGCTTTCTTT. Translation: CASSLGSGGNTEAFF. This chain links TRBV5-4 with TRBJ1-1, with D tentatively TRBD1 (5 bases). This CDR3 spans 15 amino acids. Germline V CDR1 and CDR2: SGHNT, YYREEE (reference sequence). Trimming removed 0 bases from V and 1 base from J, with 10 bases in between.

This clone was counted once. The CDR3 loop reads CASTSAIGGGGANVLTF. Written as DNA, the CDR3 is TGTGCCAGTACCTCCGCTATAGGGGGCGGTGGGGCCAACGTCCTGACTTTC. This chain connects TRBV19 to TRBJ2-6; 7 bases fit TRBD1. The germline gives CDR1 LNHDA, CDR2 SQIVND (reference sequence). V gave up 7 bases and J gave up 3 bases; unmatched junction bases: 12. This CDR3 spans 17 amino acids.

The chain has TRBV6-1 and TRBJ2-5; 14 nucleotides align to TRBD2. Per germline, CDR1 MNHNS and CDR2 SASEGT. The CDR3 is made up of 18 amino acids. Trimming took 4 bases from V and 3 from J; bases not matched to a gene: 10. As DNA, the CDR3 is TGTGCCAGCAGTGGCTCTTCCCCGGGACTAGCGGGGGAAGAGACCCAGTACTTC. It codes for CASSGSSPGLAGEETQYF.

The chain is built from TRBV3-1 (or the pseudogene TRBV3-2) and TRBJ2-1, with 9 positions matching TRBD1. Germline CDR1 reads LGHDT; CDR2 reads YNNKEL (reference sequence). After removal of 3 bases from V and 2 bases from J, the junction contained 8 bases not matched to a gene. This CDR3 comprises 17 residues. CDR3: CASSHQQGAQAYNEQFF. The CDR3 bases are TGTGCCAGCAGCCACCAACAGGGGGCGCAGGCCTACAATGAGCAGTTCTTC.

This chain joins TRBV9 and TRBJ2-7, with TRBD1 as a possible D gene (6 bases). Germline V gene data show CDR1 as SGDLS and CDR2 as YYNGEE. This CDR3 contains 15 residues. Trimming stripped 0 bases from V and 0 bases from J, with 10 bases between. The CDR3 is CASSVEAGASYEQYF. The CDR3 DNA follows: TGTGCCAGCAGCGTAGAGGCAGGGGCCTCCTACGAGCAGTACTTC.

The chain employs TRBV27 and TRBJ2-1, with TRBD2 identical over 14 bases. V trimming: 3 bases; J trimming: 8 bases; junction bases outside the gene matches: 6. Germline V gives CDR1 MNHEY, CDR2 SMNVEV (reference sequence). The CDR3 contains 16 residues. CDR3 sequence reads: CASSFTGTSGSYEQFF. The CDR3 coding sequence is TGTGCCAGCAGTTTCACCGGGACTAGCGGGAGTTATGAGCAGTTCTTC.

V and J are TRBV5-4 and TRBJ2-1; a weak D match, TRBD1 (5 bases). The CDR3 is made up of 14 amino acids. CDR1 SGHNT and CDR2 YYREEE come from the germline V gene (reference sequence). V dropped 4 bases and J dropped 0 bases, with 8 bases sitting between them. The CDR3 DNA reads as TGTGCCAGCAGCCCTCAGGGCTCCTACAATGAGCAGTTCTTC. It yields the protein CASSPQGSYNEQFF.

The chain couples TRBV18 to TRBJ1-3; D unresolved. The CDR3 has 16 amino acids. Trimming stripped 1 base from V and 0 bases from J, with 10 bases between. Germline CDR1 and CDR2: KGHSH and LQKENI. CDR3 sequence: CASSPLQLRSGNTIYF. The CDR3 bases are TGTGCCAGCTCACCACTGCAACTTCGCTCTGGAAACACCATATATTTT. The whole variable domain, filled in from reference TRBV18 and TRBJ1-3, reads NAGVMQNPRHLVRRRGQEARLRCSPMKGHSHVYWYRQLPEEGLKFMVYLQKENIIDESGMPKERFSAEFPKEGPSILRIQQVVRGDSAAYFCASSPLQLRSGNTIYFGEGSWLTVV.

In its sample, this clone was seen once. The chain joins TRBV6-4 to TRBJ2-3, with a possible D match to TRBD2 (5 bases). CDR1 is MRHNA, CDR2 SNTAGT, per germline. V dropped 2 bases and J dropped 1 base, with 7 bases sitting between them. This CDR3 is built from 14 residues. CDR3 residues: CASSDAGGTDTQYF. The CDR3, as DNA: TGTGCCAGCAGTGACGCCGGGGGCACAGATACGCAGTATTTT.

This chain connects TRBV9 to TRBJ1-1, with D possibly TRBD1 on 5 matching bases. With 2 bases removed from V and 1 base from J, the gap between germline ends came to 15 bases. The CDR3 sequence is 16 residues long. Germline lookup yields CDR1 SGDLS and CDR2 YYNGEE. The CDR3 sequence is CASSVGLGVENTEAFF. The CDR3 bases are TGTGCCAGCAGCGTGGGGCTAGGGGTCGAGAACACTGAAGCTTTCTTT. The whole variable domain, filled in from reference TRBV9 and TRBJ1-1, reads DSGVTQTPKHLITATGQRVTLRCSPRSGDLSVYWYQQSLDQGLQFLIQYYNGEERAKGNILERFSAQQFPDLHSELNLSSLELGDSALYFCASSVGLGVENTEAFFGQGTRLTVV.

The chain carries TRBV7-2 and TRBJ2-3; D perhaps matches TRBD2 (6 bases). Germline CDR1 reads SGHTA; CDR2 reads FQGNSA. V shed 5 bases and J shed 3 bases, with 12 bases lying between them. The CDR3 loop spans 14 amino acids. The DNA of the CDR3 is TGTGCCAGCAGCGCAGTGCGGGGAACAGATACGCAGTATTTT. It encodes CASSAVRGTDTQYF.

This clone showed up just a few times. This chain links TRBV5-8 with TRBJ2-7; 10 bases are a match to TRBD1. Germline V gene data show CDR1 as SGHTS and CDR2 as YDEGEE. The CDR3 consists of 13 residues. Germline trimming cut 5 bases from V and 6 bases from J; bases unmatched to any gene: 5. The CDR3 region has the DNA TGTGCCAGCAGTCCCGGGACAGGGGTCGAGCAGTACTTC. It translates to CASSPGTGVEQYF. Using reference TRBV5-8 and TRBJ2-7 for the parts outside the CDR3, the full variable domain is EAGVTQSPTHLIKTRGQQATLRCSPISGHTSVYWYQQALGLGLQFLLWYDEGEERNRGNFPPRFSGRQFPNYSSELNVNALELEDSALYLCASSPGTGVEQYFGPGTRLTVT.

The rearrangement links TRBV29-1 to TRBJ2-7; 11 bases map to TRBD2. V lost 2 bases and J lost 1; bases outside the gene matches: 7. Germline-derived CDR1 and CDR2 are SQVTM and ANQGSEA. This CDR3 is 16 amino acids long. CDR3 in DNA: TGCAGCGTTGAAATCCTAGCGGGGGGCTCTTCCTACGAGCAGTACTTC. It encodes CSVEILAGGSSYEQYF.

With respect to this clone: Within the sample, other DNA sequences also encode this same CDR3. The CDR3 nucleotides are TGTGCCAGCAGTTACTCCGGGACAGGGCTTGGAAACACCATATATTTT. It yields the protein CASSYSGTGLGNTIYF. The chain uses TRBV6-5 and TRBJ1-3; 9 nucleotides agree with TRBD1. The CDR3 spans 16 residues. V lost 0 bases, J lost 3 bases, and 3 bases stayed unmatched. Germline CDR1 and CDR2: MNHEY and SVGAGI.

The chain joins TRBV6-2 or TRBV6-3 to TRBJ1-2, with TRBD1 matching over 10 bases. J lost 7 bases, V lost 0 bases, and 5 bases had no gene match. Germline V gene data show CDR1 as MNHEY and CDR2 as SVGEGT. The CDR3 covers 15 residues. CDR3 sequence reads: CASSYSGTGVPGYTF. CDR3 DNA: TGTGCCAGCAGTTACTCGGGGACAGGGGTTCCTGGCTACACCTTC.

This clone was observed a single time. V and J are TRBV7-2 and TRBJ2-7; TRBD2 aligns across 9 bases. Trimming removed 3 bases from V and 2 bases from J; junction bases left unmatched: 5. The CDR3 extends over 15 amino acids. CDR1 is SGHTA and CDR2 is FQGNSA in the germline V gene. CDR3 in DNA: TGTGCCAGCAGCTTTAGCGGGAGTACCCCCTACGAGCAGTACTTC. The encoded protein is CASSFSGSTPYEQYF.

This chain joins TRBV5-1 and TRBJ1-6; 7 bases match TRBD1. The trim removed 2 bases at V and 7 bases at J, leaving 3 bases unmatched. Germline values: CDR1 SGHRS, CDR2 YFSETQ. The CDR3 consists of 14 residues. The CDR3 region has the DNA TGCGCCAGCAGCTTTGACAGGGAAAATTCACCCCTCCACTTT. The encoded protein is CASSFDRENSPLHF.